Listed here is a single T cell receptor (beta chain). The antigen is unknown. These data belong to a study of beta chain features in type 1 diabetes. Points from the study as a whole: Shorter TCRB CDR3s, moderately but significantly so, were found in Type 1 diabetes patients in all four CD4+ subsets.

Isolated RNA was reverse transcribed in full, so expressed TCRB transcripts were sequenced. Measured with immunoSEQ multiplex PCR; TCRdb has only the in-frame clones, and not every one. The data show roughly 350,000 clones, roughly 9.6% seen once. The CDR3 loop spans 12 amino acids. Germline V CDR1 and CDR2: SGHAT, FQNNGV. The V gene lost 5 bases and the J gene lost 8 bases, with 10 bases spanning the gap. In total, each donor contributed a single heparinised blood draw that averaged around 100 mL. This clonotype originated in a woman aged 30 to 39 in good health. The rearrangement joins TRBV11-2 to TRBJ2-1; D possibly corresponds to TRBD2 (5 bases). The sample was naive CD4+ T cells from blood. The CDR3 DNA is TGTGCCAGCAGCCCCCTGAGGGATGAGCAGTTCTTC. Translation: CASSPLRDEQFF. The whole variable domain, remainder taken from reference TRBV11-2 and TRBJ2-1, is EAGVAQSPRYKIIEKRQSVAFWCNPISGHATLYWYQQILGQGPKLLIQFQNNGVVDDSQLPKDRFSAERLKGVDSTLKIQPAKLEDSAVYLCASSPLRDEQFFGPGTRLTVL.